This T cell receptor beta chain was recorded in a study of OX40 agonist ivuxolimab in advanced cancers. The study, taken as a whole, reports: No antigen was identified for the clonally expanded peripheral T cells.

Produced via immunoSEQ multiplex PCR; TCRdb's table is partial and in-frame only. The data show about 56,000 clones, roughly 82% seen once. This clone was found once. Its matching antigen is unknown. Germline lookup yields CDR1 SNHLY and CDR2 FYNNEI. The CDR3 has 16 amino acids. Trimming at V came to 7 bases and at J to 2 bases, leaving 13 bases not matched to a gene. This chain joins TRBV2 and TRBJ2-5, with TRBD1 matching over 7 bases. The input for sequencing was CD4+ or CD8+ T cells sorted from blood, taken in a trial of the OX40 agonist ivuxolimab. This receptor was taken from an adult with an advanced solid tumor such as melanoma, head and neck, liver or kidney cancer. CDR3 DNA: TGTGCCAGCAAGATGAGGGTAGCAGGGGGTCAAGAGACCCAGTACTTC. This codes for CASKMRVAGGQETQYF.